One and the same sample provided the 27 T cell receptor beta chains below, sequenced in a study of blood T cell repertoires in COVID-19. The protocol was immunoSEQ multiplex PCR, while the TCRdb copy is restricted to in-frame clones and leaves out a portion. The sample comprises 200,000 to 250,000 clones, 87% of which are singletons, and approximately 10% rests with the top ten. Material for sequencing was PBMCs or T cells enriched from blood (not recorded which). All receptors come from a man aged 25 to 40 who had recovered from COVID-19.

This chain joins TRBV5-1 and TRBJ1-1, with 8 nucleotides matching TRBD1. The CDR3 consists of 15 residues. The trim removed 3 bases at V and 4 bases at J, leaving 8 bases unmatched. Germline V gives CDR1 SGHRS, CDR2 YFSETQ. The CDR3 sequence is CASSSTVDRGTEAFF. For the CDR3, the DNA is TGCGCCAGCAGCTCAACTGTCGACAGGGGCACTGAAGCTTTCTTT.

This clone occurred a few times. The rearrangement joins TRBV28 to TRBJ2-7, with 8 bases that match TRBD2. Germline loops: CDR1 MDHEN, CDR2 SYDVKM. CDR3 length equals 13 residues. The V and J ends lost 7 bases and 4 bases, in that order; junction bases with no gene match: 6. DNA for the CDR3: TGTGCCAGCACCCGGGGGGGTGGTTACGAGCAGTACTTC. It specifies CASTRGGGYEQYF. Looking up the rest from reference TRBV28 and TRBJ2-7 gives the full variable domain: DVKVTQSSRYLVKRTGEKVFLECVQDMDHENMFWYRQDPGLGLRLIYFSYDVKMKEKGDIPEGYSVSREKKERFSLILESASTNQTSMYLCASTRGGGYEQYFGPGTRLTVT.

CDR3 protein: CAWGTGPGQGDEKLFF. The CDR3 DNA reads as TGTGCCTGGGGGACTGGACCGGGACAGGGGGATGAAAAACTGTTTTTT. The chain employs TRBV30 and TRBJ1-4, with 11 nucleotides matching TRBD1. With 5 bases clipped from V and 6 bases from J, the junction kept 11 bases outside the gene matches. CDR1 is GTSNPN and CDR2 is SVGIG in the germline V gene (reference sequence). The length of the CDR3 is 16 residues.

The V gene is TRBV3-1 (or the pseudogene TRBV3-2), the J gene TRBJ2-5; D might be TRBD2 (6 bases). CDR3 length: 17 residues. Germline V gene sequence: CDR1 LGHDT, CDR2 YNNKEL (reference sequence). V was shortened by 3 bases and J by 5 bases, with 22 bases between the two germline ends. Written as DNA, the CDR3 is TGTGCCAGCAGCCATCGGGGGTTTGGTACTGGTGTGGAGACCCAGTACTTC. Translation gives CASSHRGFGTGVETQYF.

The V call is TRBV11-3, the J call TRBJ2-7; the D is unclear. The V end lost 0 bases, the J end lost 4 bases, and 4 bases lay between the germline ends. The CDR3 runs 12 residues. CDR1 SGHNT and CDR2 YENEEA come from the germline V gene. CDR3 loop: CASSLDKYEQYF. CDR3 bases: TGTGCCAGCAGCTTAGATAAATACGAGCAGTACTTC. Variable domain in full (rest from reference TRBV11-3 and TRBJ2-7): EAGVVQSPRYKIIEKKQPVAFWCNPISGHNTLYWYLQNLGQGPELLIRYENEEAVDDSQLPKDRFSAERLKGVDSTLKIQPAELGDSAVYLCASSLDKYEQYFGPGTRLTVT.

The CDR3 spells CASSSPRGLASGTQYF. In nucleotides, the CDR3 is TGTGCCAGCAGCTCTCCGAGGGGACTAGCGTCGGGGACCCAGTACTTC. V gene TRBV7-6 combines with J gene TRBJ2-5, with 10 nucleotides matching TRBD2. Germline CDR1 is SGHVS and CDR2 is FNYEAQ. This CDR3 is built from 16 residues. V dropped 4 bases and J dropped 7; count of bases not matched to a gene: 12. Full variable domain (missing parts from reference TRBV7-6 and TRBJ2-5): GAGVSQSPRYKVTKRGQDVALRCDPISGHVSLYWYRQALGQGPEFLTYFNYEAQQDKSGLPNDRFSAERPEGSISTLTIQRTEQRDSAMYRCASSSPRGLASGTQYFGPGTRLLVL.

The rearrangement uses TRBV2 and TRBJ1-1; no clear D. Germline CDR1 and CDR2: SNHLY and FYNNEI. Trimming pared 5 bases from V and 0 bases from J, leaving 7 bases between. The CDR3 consists of 13 residues. The CDR3 nucleotides read TGTGCCAGCAGTCAGGATTTGAACACTGAAGCTTTCTTT. It codes for CASSQDLNTEAFF.

The genes are TRBV30 and TRBJ1-2, with 9 bases fitting TRBD1. The CDR3 runs 16 residues. V was pared by 2 bases and J by 0 bases, with 7 bases of the junction left unmatched. CDR1 and CDR2 (germline): GTSNPN, SVGIG (reference sequence). As DNA, the CDR3 is TGTGCCTGGAGTTTGACAGGGGGGCTCACTAACTATGGCTACACCTTC. Its translation is CAWSLTGGLTNYGYTF.

The chain joins TRBV6-2 or TRBV6-3 to TRBJ1-1; D is uncertain. CDR3 length equals 13 residues. Germline V gene data show CDR1 as MNHEY and CDR2 as SVGEGT. V was clipped by 6 bases and J by 5 bases, with 13 bases between them. The CDR3: CASSPTVRTEAFF. CDR3 bases: TGTGCCAGCAGCCCCACCGTGAGAACTGAAGCTTTCTTT.

In its sample, this clone was seen once. The CDR3 spells CASSLVGVRNQPQHF. Written as DNA, the CDR3 is TGTGCCAGCAGTTTAGTAGGGGTGCGCAATCAGCCCCAGCATTTT. The chain joins TRBV28 to TRBJ1-5, with D possibly TRBD1 on 5 matching bases. Deletions cut 2 bases from V and 2 bases from J, with 10 bases between. The germline V gene encodes CDR1 MDHEN and CDR2 SYDVKM. This CDR3 spans 15 amino acids.

The rearrangement joins TRBV5-1 to TRBJ2-7; TRBD2 matches 9 bases. CDR3 size: 17 residues. The V gene's germline CDR1 is SGHRS and CDR2 YFSETQ. V trimming: 1 base; J trimming: 2 bases; junction bases outside the gene matches: 10. The CDR3 loop reads CASSLRSGLAGTYEQYF. The CDR3 DNA reads TGCGCCAGCAGCTTGCGGTCGGGTCTAGCGGGGACCTACGAGCAGTACTTC.

The rearrangement links TRBV7-9 to TRBJ1-4; D unclear. CDR1 and CDR2 from the germline V gene are SEHNR and FQNEAQ (reference sequence). The CDR3 has 14 amino acids. Deletions cut 5 bases from V and 3 bases from J, with 10 bases between. The CDR3 nucleotides are TGTGCCAGCAGCCCGATCGGTGCTAATGAAAAACTGTTTTTT. Translation gives CASSPIGANEKLFF.

The chain links TRBV5-1 to TRBJ1-2, with D tentatively TRBD1 (6 bases). V was shortened by 0 bases and J by 4 bases, with 13 bases between the two germline ends. Germline-derived CDR1 and CDR2 are SGHRS and YFSETQ. The CDR3 loop spans 15 amino acids. CDR3 nucleotides: TGCGCCAGCAGCTTGGAGGCAGGGGCCGGCTATGGCTACACCTTC. Its protein product is CASSLEAGAGYGYTF. The whole variable domain, remainder taken from reference TRBV5-1 and TRBJ1-2, is KAGVTQTPRYLIKTRGQQVTLSCSPISGHRSVSWYQQTPGQGLQFLFEYFSETQRNKGNFPGRFSGRQFSNSRSEMNVSTLELGDSALYLCASSLEAGAGYGYTFGSGTRLTVV.

Only one count was recorded for this clone. The rearrangement joins TRBV7-9 to TRBJ2-1; tentatively, D is TRBD2 (6 bases). V gave up 5 bases and J gave up 9 bases, with 20 bases separating them. CDR1 SEHNR and CDR2 FQNEAQ come from the germline V gene (reference sequence). This CDR3 has 15 amino acids. The CDR3 loop reads CASSRSGSPAGEQFF. The CDR3 bases are TGTGCCAGCAGCCGTAGCGGTTCCCCGGCTGGTGAGCAGTTCTTC.

The rearrangement uses TRBV28 and TRBJ2-1; 8 bases align to TRBD2. Germline V gene sequence: CDR1 MDHEN, CDR2 SYDVKM. This CDR3 region has 16 residues. Germline trimming cut 6 bases from V and 4 bases from J; bases unmatched to any gene: 11. The CDR3 is CASRPRAGVGYNEQFF. The CDR3 nucleotides are TGTGCCAGCAGACCAAGAGCGGGAGTGGGTTACAATGAGCAGTTCTTC.

The V call is TRBV28, the J call TRBJ1-5, with TRBD1 matching 8 bases. Germline values: CDR1 MDHEN, CDR2 SYDVKM. CDR3 length equals 15 residues. J lost 5 bases, V lost 3 bases, and 6 bases had no gene match. The CDR3 DNA reads TGTGCCAGCAGTTTCCCACAGGGGGTGTATCAGCCCCAGCATTTT. Translated: CASSFPQGVYQPQHF. The full variable domain, rest sourced from reference TRBV28 and TRBJ1-5, is DVKVTQSSRYLVKRTGEKVFLECVQDMDHENMFWYRQDPGLGLRLIYFSYDVKMKEKGDIPEGYSVSREKKERFSLILESASTNQTSMYLCASSFPQGVYQPQHFGDGTRLSIL.

The chain joins TRBV27 to TRBJ2-7; D might be TRBD1 (6 bases). Trimming shortened V by 6 bases and J by 6 bases, and 21 bases separated the two germline ends. The CDR3 is made up of 15 amino acids. Germline CDR1 and CDR2: MNHEY and SMNVEV (reference sequence). The CDR3 spells CASSQTQGLVPEQYF. The CDR3, as DNA: TGTGCCAGCAGCCAAACACAGGGTCTTGTGCCCGAGCAGTACTTC.

This clone came up once. V is TRBV24-1 and J is TRBJ2-1, with TRBD1 matching over 10 bases. The CDR3 sequence is 13 residues long. Germline lookup yields CDR1 KGHDR and CDR2 SFDVKD. Germline trimming cut 8 bases from V and 8 bases from J; bases unmatched to any gene: 5. CDR3 coding DNA: TGTGCCACCAAGGGACAGGGGAGGGATGAGCAGTTCTTC. This encodes CATKGQGRDEQFF.

This clone has just a few counts. This chain connects TRBV11-2 to TRBJ2-1; TRBD2 matches at 14 bases. Trimming removed 8 bases from V and 9 bases from J; junction bases left unmatched: 12. Germline V CDR1 and CDR2: SGHAT, FQNNGV. The CDR3 covers 16 residues. The CDR3 bases are TGTGCCAGCCGTCATCCGGGACTAGCGGGAGTAATTGAGCAGTTCTTC. Its translation: CASRHPGLAGVIEQFF.

This clone showed up just once. The chain recombines TRBV28 with TRBJ2-1, with 8 positions matching TRBD1. V shed 1 base, J shed 6 bases, and the junction held 5 bases outside the gene matches. The CDR3 contains 15 residues. CDR1 is MDHEN, CDR2 SYDVKM, per germline. The CDR3 is CASSLSRQGFNEQFF. CDR3 DNA sequence: TGTGCCAGCAGTTTATCCCGACAGGGGTTCAATGAGCAGTTCTTC.

In its sample, this clone was seen a few times. The CDR3 region has the DNA TGTGCCAGCAGCTTAGCGGACCCCGCGGGAGGGCACACCGGGGAGCTGTTTTTT. Its translation: CASSLADPAGGHTGELFF. The chain employs TRBV7-8 and TRBJ2-2; 9 nucleotides match TRBD2. Germline CDR1 is SGHVS and CDR2 is FQNEAQ. V dropped 0 bases and J dropped 3; count of bases not matched to a gene: 8. The CDR3 runs 18 residues.

V usage is TRBV27 and J usage is TRBJ1-5; D uncertain. Germline V gives CDR1 MNHEY, CDR2 SMNVEV (reference sequence). Deletions cut 3 bases from V and 7 bases from J, with 10 bases between. The CDR3 consists of 13 residues. The CDR3 nucleotides read TGTGCCAGCAGTTTGCGTGAAAGCCAGCCCCAGCATTTT. It codes for CASSLRESQPQHF.

This clone was recorded once. The rearrangement uses TRBV9 and TRBJ2-5; 8 nucleotides align to TRBD2. The CDR3 runs to 15 residues. The junction had 4 bases not matched to a gene; V was cut back by 2 bases and J by 1 base. CDR1 is SGDLS, CDR2 YYNGEE, per germline. CDR3 sequence (DNA): TGTGCCAGCAGCGTCCTAGCGGGCACCCAAGAGACCCAGTACTTC. Residues: CASSVLAGTQETQYF.

The chain employs TRBV3-1 (or the pseudogene TRBV3-2) and TRBJ2-6; D uncertain. Between the trimmed V and J ends, which lost 0 bases and 0 bases, there was a span of 3 bases. The length of the CDR3 is 15 residues. Looked up from germline, CDR1 is LGHDT and CDR2 is YNNKEL (reference sequence). The CDR3 nucleotides are TGTGCCAGCAGCCAAGAGAGCTCTGGGGCCAACGTCCTGACTTTC. This encodes CASSQESSGANVLTF.

The chain links TRBV14 to TRBJ1-1, with D perhaps TRBD1 (6 bases). V was clipped by 3 bases and J by 4 bases, with 15 bases between them. CDR3 length: 15 amino acids. CDR1 is SGHDN, CDR2 FVKESK, per germline. Here the CDR3 reads CASSQHRVPATEAFF. CDR3 nucleotides: TGTGCCAGCAGCCAGCACAGGGTGCCGGCCACTGAAGCTTTCTTT.

The V and J genes are TRBV11-2 and TRBJ2-1; a weak D match, TRBD1 (5 bases). From germline, CDR1 is SGHAT and CDR2 FQNNGV. Between the trimmed V and J ends, which lost 6 bases and 10 bases, there was a span of 13 bases. The CDR3 contains 12 residues. The CDR3 region is CASRSQVAEQFF. The CDR3 DNA reads TGTGCCAGCAGATCACAGGTGGCCGAGCAGTTCTTC. Looking up the rest from reference TRBV11-2 and TRBJ2-1 gives the full variable domain: EAGVAQSPRYKIIEKRQSVAFWCNPISGHATLYWYQQILGQGPKLLIQFQNNGVVDDSQLPKDRFSAERLKGVDSTLKIQPAKLEDSAVYLCASRSQVAEQFFGPGTRLTVL.

This clone was recorded a few times. This rearrangement joins TRBV11-2 to TRBJ2-5; D uncertain. The CDR3 is made up of 16 amino acids. The germline gives CDR1 SGHAT, CDR2 FQNNGV. V was pared by 1 base and J by 1 base, with 13 bases between. CDR3 coding DNA: TGTGCCAGCAGCTTAGGGGCTTCTTGGGCCCAAGAGACCCAGTACTTC. Encoded protein: CASSLGASWAQETQYF.